The T cell receptor (beta chain) under discussion was sequenced for a study of blood T cell repertoires in COVID-19. Whole-study context: Collection of acute and convalescent COVID-19 samples took place in the United States, Italy and Spain. T cells, B-cell-depleted T cells, or PBMCs supplied cDNA or gDNA.

CDR1 and CDR2 (germline): MDHEN, SYDVKM. This CDR3 contains 16 residues. V was trimmed by 4 bases and J by 0 bases, leaving 13 bases between them. In the study's own analysis: Estimates of nucleated cell counts were drawn from the amplification of reference gene primers. The assay was immunoSEQ multiplex PCR, and TCRdb's table has in-frame clones only and misses some. The V and J calls and the clone size are those of that table, but D and trimming were determined from the DNA. The repertoire holds approximately 250,000 clones, with 86% as singletons. Sequencing used peripheral blood. The chain carries TRBV28 and TRBJ1-5; D not resolved. The sequence was collected from a man in his forties with active or convalescent COVID-19. CDR3 region: CASSYPSAGSNQPQHF. The CDR3 bases are TGTGCCAGCAGTTACCCTTCTGCGGGTAGCAATCAGCCCCAGCATTTT.